What follows are 11 T cell receptor beta chains derived from one specimen sequenced in a study of blood T cells in healthy people across ages. The second PCR ran roughly 6 to 11 cycles with a sample-barcoded 5' primer and J-beta primers. TCRdb fed the 5' RACE reads into MiXCR, producing one record per CDR3 protein. Among around 800,000 distinct CDR3 sequences listed, about 45% were seen once. The sample comprised blood. The origin of the receptors is an elderly man in good health.

Ten or more counts support this clonotype. The chain employs TRBV29-1 and TRBJ2-1; D is perhaps TRBD1 (6 bases). Deletions cut 4 bases from V and 5 bases from J, with 9 bases between. The CDR3 spans 12 residues. Germline V gives CDR1 SQVTM, CDR2 ANQGSEA. CDR3 DNA sequence: TGCAGCGTTGTTCAGGGGCACAATGAGCAGTTCTTC. As protein: CSVVQGHNEQFF.

The chain combines TRBV21-1 with TRBJ1-1; TRBD1, the table's D call, was not compared with the DNA. TRBV21-1 counts as a pseudogene. This CDR3 has 13 residues. The CDR3 DNA reads TGTGCCAGCCCGACAGGGATGCACACTGAAGCTTTCTTT. It encodes CASPTGMHTEAFF.

The chain employs TRBV20-1 and TRBJ2-5, with D tentatively TRBD1 (6 bases). TRBJ2-7 explains the end of the DNA better; the J call may be wrong. The germline gives CDR1 DFQATT, CDR2 SNEGSKA (reference sequence). This CDR3 has 12 residues. The CDR3 loop reads CSAPGGPYEQYF. CDR3 DNA sequence: TGCAGTGCCCCTGGGGGCCCCTACGAGCAGTACTTC.

This clonotype occurred a few times. This chain joins TRBV7-8 and TRBJ2-1; D perhaps matches TRBD1 (7 bases). This CDR3 has 16 residues. Trimming took off 1 base at V and 2 bases at J, with 12 bases between the two ends. CDR1 SGHVS and CDR2 FQNEAQ come from the germline V gene. For the CDR3, the DNA is TGTGCCAGCAGCTTAGTAGGGGGGACAGCCTACAATGAGCAGTTCTTC. It codes for CASSLVGGTAYNEQFF.

The rearrangement uses TRBV5-1 and TRBJ2-5; 8 nucleotides match TRBD2. Unmatched junction bases numbered 7, after V lost 4 bases and J lost 2 bases. CDR1 and CDR2 from the germline V gene are SGHRS and YFSETQ. The CDR3 covers 15 residues. The CDR3 DNA sequence: TGCGCCAGCAGCCCCGGAGCGGGGGTACAAGAGACCCAGTACTTC. It specifies CASSPGAGVQETQYF.

This clonotype appeared a single time. The chain recombines TRBV20-1 with TRBJ2-2; D call uncertain. Trimming removed 3 bases at V and 3 bases at J, with 8 bases between. The CDR3 consists of 13 residues. From germline, CDR1 is DFQATT and CDR2 SNEGSKA (reference sequence). The DNA for the CDR3 is TGCAGTGCTAGGTCTTCAGACACCGGGGAGCTGTTTTTT. Residues: CSARSSDTGELFF.

This clonotype was found a few times. V gene TRBV4-2 combines with J gene TRBJ2-1; unclear D gene. The CDR3 is 15 amino acids. V lost 4 bases, J lost 0 bases, and 10 bases lay in between. Germline CDR1 reads LGHNA; CDR2 reads YNFKEQ. Here the CDR3 reads CASSPAADSYNEQFF. In DNA form, the CDR3 reads TGTGCCAGCAGCCCAGCCGCGGACTCCTACAATGAGCAGTTCTTC.

In its sample, this clonotype was seen once. This sequence joins TRBV4-3 and TRBJ2-7, with 7 bases fitting TRBD1. The CDR3 consists of 18 residues. With V trimmed by 1 base and J by 7 bases, 19 bases remained unmatched. The germline gives CDR1 LGHNA, CDR2 YSLEER. The CDR3 DNA sequence: TGCGCCAGCAGCCAAGTAAACCCCCGGGACAGCGAATACAATGAGCAGTACTTC. Amino acids: CASSQVNPRDSEYNEQYF.

This clonotype has more than one count but fewer than ten. The J gene is TRBJ2-1, the V gene TRBV6-2 or TRBV6-3; TRBD1 aligns across 9 bases. The CDR3 has 18 amino acids. Losses at the gene ends were 6 bases for V and 1 base for J; bases not matched to a gene: 13. Germline CDR1 MNHEY, CDR2 SVGEGT. This chain's CDR3 is CASSLSDRGISSYNEQFF. CDR3 sequence (DNA): TGTGCCAGCAGCCTATCGGACAGGGGAATAAGTTCCTACAATGAGCAGTTCTTC.

The CDR3 sequence is CASSLGLSEFYEQYF. The CDR3 DNA reads TGTGCCAGCAGCTTGGGCCTATCGGAATTCTACGAGCAGTACTTC. The J gene is TRBJ2-7, the V gene TRBV5-5; unclear D gene. This CDR3 has 15 residues. V was pared by 0 bases and J by 3 bases, with 13 bases between. The germline CDR1 and CDR2 sequences are SGHKS and YYEKEE (reference sequence).

The rearrangement links TRBV7-2 to TRBJ2-1; D is uncertain. The CDR3 loop spans 15 amino acids. Per germline, CDR1 SGHTA and CDR2 FQGNSA. Trimming cost V 9 bases and J 0 bases, with 15 bases left between them. The CDR3 loop is CARRPAERSYNEQFF. As DNA, the CDR3 is TGTGCCAGACGTCCCGCCGAGCGCTCCTACAATGAGCAGTTCTTC.